This TCR beta chain appears in the sequencing data of a study of tumor and adjacent non-tumor tissue in lung cancer. Study background: Patients comprised 12 adenocarcinoma, a couple of squamous cell carcinoma and 1 small cell lung cancer.

The CDR3 has 16 residues. Trimming took off 0 bases at V and 1 base at J, with 12 bases between the two ends. Germline V gives CDR1 SGHDT, CDR2 YYEEEE. A modified ARM-PCR protocol with three rounds of nested PCR amplified TCRbeta. MiXCR, run by TCRdb on the multiplex PCR reads, gives a single entry per CDR3 protein. The table records 220,000 or so distinct CDR3 sequences, about 76% of them present only once. This clonotype was observed at least ten times. This sample's RNA came from whole unsorted tissue. This TCR came from a man in his 60s with non-small cell lung cancer. The V gene is TRBV5-6, the J gene TRBJ2-3; D is undetermined. The sequencing sample was made of lung tumor tissue. CDR3 nucleotides: TGTGCCAGCAGCTTGGCCGTGACCTTTCGCACAGATACGCAGTATTTT. As protein: CASSLAVTFRTDTQYF.